This T cell receptor (beta chain) is drawn from a study of metastatic and nonmetastatic thyroid tumors. With MiXCR, TCRdb called clones anew from the PCR reads. The table includes some 33,000 clones, 20% to 25% detected once. The trim removed 5 bases at V and 3 bases at J, leaving 6 bases unmatched. This CDR3 contains 15 residues. In germline, CDR1 is PRHDT, CDR2 FYEKMQ (reference sequence). Ahead of thyroid surgery, no patient had received treatment of any kind. The sequenced material came from tumor tissue. The source of this sequence is a male donor with papillary thyroid cancer or a benign thyroid nodule (not recorded which). Some clones in this sample may be carry-over from other donors' samples. V gene TRBV13 combines with J gene TRBJ2-7; TRBD2 matches 11 bases. CDR3 in DNA: TGTGCCAGCAGCCGCGGGACTAGCGGAATCTACGAGCAGTACTTC. Translated, it gives CASSRGTSGIYEQYF.